This is a list of T cell receptor beta chains from one sample in a study of cytomegalovirus exposure and HLA in healthy donors. Sequenced by immunoSEQ multiplex PCR; TCRdb stores in-frame clones only, minus some. The repertoire includes 200,000 or so clones, around 87% of them detected once, and 1.5% to 2% sits in the top ten. Input material: PBMCs. These receptors all stem from a woman under 30 in good health and CMV-seropositive. CDR3s include the opening cysteine and the closing phenylalanine or tryptophan. D genes are given only for firm matches. Clone size is stated in some rows and not others, as once, few, many or a class when expanded.

TRBV30	TRBJ2-7	-	-	TGTGCCTGGAGTCTCATATTAGCGGAAACCTACGAGCAGTACTTC	CAWSLILAETYEQYF
TRBV5-1	TRBJ1-2	-	-	TGCGCCAGCAGCTTGGAAAATCGGAACTATGGCTACACCTTC	CASSLENRNYGYTF
TRBV28	TRBJ2-2	-	few	TGTGCCAGCTTACAGGGAAACACCGGGGAGCTGTTTTTT	CASLQGNTGELFF
TRBV28	TRBJ1-2	-	-	TGTGCCAGCAGCCCGAGCGGCAGGGGAACCTTC	CASSPSGRGTF
TRBV5-1	TRBJ2-1	TRBD2	-	TGCGCCAGCAGCTACCGACCTAGCGGGACCTACAATGAGCAGTTCTTC	CASSYRPSGTYNEQFF
TRBV5-6	TRBJ2-1	TRBD1	-	TGTGCCAGCAGCTTGGCGATGACAGGGATCGACAATGAGCAGTTCTTC	CASSLAMTGIDNEQFF
TRBV28	TRBJ1-1	-	-	TGTGCCAGCAGTACCTCGGGAGGGTTTAAAGGTGAAGCTTTCTTT	CASSTSGGFKGEAFF
TRBV29-1	TRBJ2-3	TRBD2	-	TGCAGCGTTCAACCGGGACTAGCAGCTAGCACAGATACGCAGTATTTT	CSVQPGLAASTDTQYF
TRBV28	TRBJ2-3	TRBD2	-	TGTGCCAGCAGTTCCCCGGGGGGATCGTCCTCAGATACGCAGTATTTT	CASSSPGGSSSDTQYF
TRBV9	TRBJ1-2	-	-	TGTGCCAGCAGCTCCCGCGGGGATAACTATGGCTACACCTTC	CASSSRGDNYGYTF
TRBV5-1	TRBJ2-1	TRBD1	-	TGCGCCAGCAGCTTGGGGCCCGGACAGGGGGCCCCTCGAGAGCAGTTCTTC	CASSLGPGQGAPREQFF
TRBV5-1	TRBJ2-6	-	-	TGCGCCAGCAGCTTAAAGGGTCCCGGGACTTATCGCTCTGGGGCCAACGTCCTGACTTTC	CASSLKGPGTYRSGANVLTF
TRBV5-5	TRBJ2-1	TRBD2	-	TGTGCCAGCAGCTCTCGACTAGCGGGAAGGGACAGTGAGCAGTTCTTC	CASSSRLAGRDSEQFF
TRBV7-3	TRBJ2-5	TRBD2	-	TGTGCCAGCAGCTTAACGGCTAGCGGGAGGGCGGGGAAGACCCAGTACTTC	CASSLTASGRAGKTQYF
TRBV30	TRBJ2-7	-	-	TGTGCCTGGAGTCCGATGGGAAGGGGCAGCAACGAGCAGTACTTC	CAWSPMGRGSNEQYF
TRBV7-9	TRBJ2-1	-	once	TGTGCCAGCAGCTCCGGGACTCAAACCACCCATGAGCAGTTCTTC	CASSSGTQTTHEQFF
TRBV19	TRBJ1-2	TRBD1	-	TGTGCCAGTAGTCCCTCCGGGACAGGTAGGACTTATGGCTACACCTTC	CASSPSGTGRTYGYTF
TRBV6-1	TRBJ1-1	-	-	TGTGCCAGCAGTGAACAGGGGCGCGACACTGAAGCTTTCTTT	CASSEQGRDTEAFF
TRBV30	TRBJ2-7	-	-	TGTGCCTGGAAGACAGATTACTCCTACGAGCAGTACTTC	CAWKTDYSYEQYF
TRBV7-2	TRBJ2-1	TRBD2	-	TGTGCCAGCAGCCGGACCGGGACTAGTTCCGTGGTTGGGCAGTTCTTC	CASSRTGTSSVVGQFF
TRBV10-3	TRBJ1-5	-	-	TGTGCCATCAGTGAGAGCCCTAGCAATCAGCCCCAGCATTTT	CAISESPSNQPQHF
TRBV27	TRBJ2-1	TRBD2	-	TGTGCCAGCGGTTTTTGGAAGACTAGCGGGAGGTACAATGAGCAGTTCTTC	CASGFWKTSGRYNEQFF
TRBV19	TRBJ2-2	-	-	TGTGCCAGTAGTGGGGCAGGGGACGGGGAGCTGTTTTTT	CASSGAGDGELFF
TRBV27	TRBJ1-1	-	-	TGTGCCAGCAGTTTCTCAACGGGGGCTGAAGCTTTCTTT	CASSFSTGAEAFF
TRBV27	TRBJ1-1	-	once	TGTGCCACCGCTCCCGGGCGGGGCACTGAAGCTTTCTTT	CATAPGRGTEAFF
TRBV7-9	TRBJ2-7	-	-	TGTGCCAGCAGTCTAGGTCGGACAGATGAGCAGTACTTC	CASSLGRTDEQYF
TRBV5-1	TRBJ1-2	-	-	TGCGCCAGCAGCTTACAGGGAAACCCTGGCTACACCTTC	CASSLQGNPGYTF
TRBV19	TRBJ1-1	-	-	TGTGCCAGTAGTGCCCTCGGGGGCACTGAAGCTTTCTTT	CASSALGGTEAFF
TRBV28	TRBJ1-2	-	-	TGTGCCAGCAGTTTATCCCCCCGAACTCTTGGCTACACCTTC	CASSLSPRTLGYTF
TRBV10-3	TRBJ2-7	-	-	TGTGCCATCAGTGAGTTTTCCGGAACAGGGACCTACGAGCAGTACTTC	CAISEFSGTGTYEQYF
TRBV5-4	TRBJ2-2	TRBD1	-	TGTGCCAGCAGCTCAGAGCCGGGACAGGGAATTGGGACCGGGGAGCTGTTTTTT	CASSSEPGQGIGTGELFF
TRBV30	TRBJ2-7	-	few	TGTGCCTGGGGCAATACCTACGAGCAGTACTTC	CAWGNTYEQYF
TRBV27	TRBJ1-2	-	-	TGTGCCAGCAGCTTTGGACTCAGCCCCTATGGCTACACCTTC	CASSFGLSPYGYTF
TRBV11-2	TRBJ2-3	TRBD2	-	TGTGCCAGCAGCGTACTAGCGGCAAGCACAGATACGCAGTATTTT	CASSVLAASTDTQYF
TRBV7-3	TRBJ2-3	-	-	TGTGCCAGCAGCTTGGAAGGGGTTGGCACAGATACGCAGTATTTT	CASSLEGVGTDTQYF
TRBV11-2	TRBJ1-2	-	many	TGTGCCAGCAGCTTAGCCCCCCAGGAACAAGAGACCTTC	CASSLAPQEQETF
TRBV5-1	TRBJ2-1	TRBD2	-	TGCGCCAGCAGCTTGGCTCCAGACGGGACTAGCGATAATGAGCAGTTCTTC	CASSLAPDGTSDNEQFF
TRBV27	TRBJ1-2	-	-	TGTGCCAGCACTTCCAGGGGAAACTATGGCTACACCTTC	CASTSRGNYGYTF
TRBV11-2	TRBJ1-3	-	-	TGTGCCAGCAGCTTAGGTCGGGGAAATGGAAACACCATATATTTT	CASSLGRGNGNTIYF
TRBV4-2	TRBJ1-1	-	-	TGTGCCAGCAGCCACGAAATGGGGGGTGGCACTGAAGCTTTCTTT	CASSHEMGGGTEAFF
TRBV6-5	TRBJ2-1	TRBD2	-	TGTGCCAGCAGCCTTTCTCTAGCGGACAATGAGCAGTTCTTC	CASSLSLADNEQFF
TRBV19	TRBJ1-4	-	-	TGTGCCAGTAGTCCAACAGGAGTAGGTCTGTTTTTT	CASSPTGVGLFF
TRBV30	TRBJ2-3	-	once	TGTGCCTGGAGTGTACTAGGGACAGATACGCAGTATTTT	CAWSVLGTDTQYF
TRBV10-3	TRBJ2-7	TRBD2	-	TGTGCCATCAGTGAATCTCTGAGCGGGGCCCGATTCTACGAGCAGTACTTC	CAISESLSGARFYEQYF
TRBV5-4	TRBJ1-2	-	once	TGTGCCAGCAGCTACCGGGACTCCTATAACTATGGCTACACCTTC	CASSYRDSYNYGYTF
TRBV14	TRBJ1-4	TRBD1	-	TGTGCCAGCAGCCTCGACAGGGTGTACGGAAAACTGTTTTTT	CASSLDRVYGKLFF
TRBV28	TRBJ2-3	-	-	TGTGCCAGCAGCCCCAGAACAGATACGCAGTATTTT	CASSPRTDTQYF